The entry below describes one T cell receptor beta chain. The sample holds a few counts of this clonotype. Its recognized antigen is unknown. Base-call qualities are not available, and no considerably larger clone is one nucleotide away. This sample was taken from a study of response to subunit inactivated influenza vaccine (dated by TCRdb to 2016 to 2019). Concerning the study at large: Deep quantitative T cell receptor repertoire profiling was used in the study to track responses to a trivalent subunit inactivated influenza vaccine. The full study reports these points: The authors proposed that each seasonal influenza vaccination may bring in only a limited number of new T cells.

Library construction relied on RT-PCR. For sequencing, an Illumina HiSeq 2500 was employed. TCRdb trimmed the raw reads at Q25, called clones with MiXCR and kept productive beta chains. Merged by CDR3 protein, the rows form single entries marked with the most common genes and DNA. The sample data list 500,000 or so distinct CDR3 sequences, and approximately 15% of these were observed just once. Roughly 3% of the sample rests with the top ten. This sequence originates from a man between 50 and 75 years old who received an inactivated influenza vaccine. Donor details come from another sample of the same person, matched by shared clones. Sequenced here: CD4+ T cells sorted from PBMCs, sampled less than 30 months after vaccination.

The CDR3 protein sequence reads: CASSQWERDHEQYF. DNA sequence: TGTGCCAGCAGCCAATGGGAGAGGGACCACGAGCAGTACTTC. The sequence links TRBV3-1 to TRBJ2-7, with the D call perhaps TRBD1 or TRBD2, as 5 bases match in each case. The germline V gene encodes CDR1 LGHDT and CDR2 YNNKEL (reference sequence). The trim is 2 bases for V and 5 bases for J, with a gap of 13 bases between the germline ends. Measured from the cysteine to the phenylalanine, the CDR3 is 14 residues long. Just the 42-base CDR3 DNA is kept, in frame starting at base 1.